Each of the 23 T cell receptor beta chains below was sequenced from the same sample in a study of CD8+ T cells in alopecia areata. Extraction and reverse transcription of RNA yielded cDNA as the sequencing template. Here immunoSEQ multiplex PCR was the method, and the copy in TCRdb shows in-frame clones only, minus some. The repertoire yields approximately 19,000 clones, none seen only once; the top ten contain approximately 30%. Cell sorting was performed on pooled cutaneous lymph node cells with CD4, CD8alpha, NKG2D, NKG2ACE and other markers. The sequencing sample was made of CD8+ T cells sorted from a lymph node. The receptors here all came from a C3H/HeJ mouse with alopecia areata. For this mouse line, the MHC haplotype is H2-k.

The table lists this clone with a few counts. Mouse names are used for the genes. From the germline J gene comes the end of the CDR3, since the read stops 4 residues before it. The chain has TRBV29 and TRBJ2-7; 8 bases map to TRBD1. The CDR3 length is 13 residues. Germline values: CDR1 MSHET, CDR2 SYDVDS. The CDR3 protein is CASRGQVVYEQYF. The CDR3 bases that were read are TGTGCTAGCAGGGGACAGGTAGTTTAT.

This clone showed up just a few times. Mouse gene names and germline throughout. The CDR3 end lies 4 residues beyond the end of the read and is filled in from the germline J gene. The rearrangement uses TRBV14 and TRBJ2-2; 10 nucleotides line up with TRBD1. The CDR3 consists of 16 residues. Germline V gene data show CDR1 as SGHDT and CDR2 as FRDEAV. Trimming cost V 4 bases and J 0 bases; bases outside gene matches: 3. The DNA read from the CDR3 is TGTGCCAGCAGTATCGGACAGGGGGCAAACACCGGG. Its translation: CASSIGQGANTG. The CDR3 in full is CASSIGQGANTGQLYF.

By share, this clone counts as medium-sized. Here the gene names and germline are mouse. CDR3: CASSERGVAEQFF. The covered CDR3 bases are TGTGCCAGCAGTGAACGGGGGGTTGCT. This chain links TRBV13-3 with TRBJ2-1, with D perhaps matching TRBD2 (6 bases). The CDR3 end falls 4 residues outside the read, so it is completed with the germline J gene. Germline lookup yields CDR1 NNHDY and CDR2 SYVADS. The CDR3 is 13 amino acids. V was cut by 2 bases and J by 6 bases, with 9 bases left in between.

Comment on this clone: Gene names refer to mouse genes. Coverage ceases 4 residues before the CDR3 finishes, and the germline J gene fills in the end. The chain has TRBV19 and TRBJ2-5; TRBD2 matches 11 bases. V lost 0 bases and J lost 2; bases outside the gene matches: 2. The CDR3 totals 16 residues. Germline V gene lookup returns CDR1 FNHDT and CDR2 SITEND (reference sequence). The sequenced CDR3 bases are TGTGCCAGCAGTATAGACTGGGGGGGCCTCCAAGAC. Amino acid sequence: CASSIDWGGLQD. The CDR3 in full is CASSIDWGGLQDTQYF.

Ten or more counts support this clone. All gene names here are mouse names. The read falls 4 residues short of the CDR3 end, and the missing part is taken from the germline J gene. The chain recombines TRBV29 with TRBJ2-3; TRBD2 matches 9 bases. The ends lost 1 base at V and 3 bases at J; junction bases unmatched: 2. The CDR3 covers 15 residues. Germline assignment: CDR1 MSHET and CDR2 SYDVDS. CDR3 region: CASSLYWGGAETLYF. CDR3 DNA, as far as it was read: TGTGCTAGCAGTTTATATTGGGGGGGCGCAGAA.

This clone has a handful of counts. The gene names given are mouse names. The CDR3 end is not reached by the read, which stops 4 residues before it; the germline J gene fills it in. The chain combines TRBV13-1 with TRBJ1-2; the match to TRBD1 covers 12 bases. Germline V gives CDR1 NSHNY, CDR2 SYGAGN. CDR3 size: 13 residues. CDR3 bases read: TGTGCCAGCACGGGGGACAGGGGGCCC. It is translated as CASTGDRGP. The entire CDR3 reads CASTGDRGPDYTF.

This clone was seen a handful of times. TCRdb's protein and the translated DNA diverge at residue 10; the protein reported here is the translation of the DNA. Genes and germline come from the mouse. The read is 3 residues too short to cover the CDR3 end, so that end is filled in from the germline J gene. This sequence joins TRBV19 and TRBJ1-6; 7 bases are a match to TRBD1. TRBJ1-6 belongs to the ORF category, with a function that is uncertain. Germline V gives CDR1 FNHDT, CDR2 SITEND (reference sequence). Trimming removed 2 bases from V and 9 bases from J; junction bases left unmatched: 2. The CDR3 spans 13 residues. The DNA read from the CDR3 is TGTGCCAGCAGTATTAGGGGGCGTTCGCCC. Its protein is CASSIRGRSP. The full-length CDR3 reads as CASSIRGRSPLYF.

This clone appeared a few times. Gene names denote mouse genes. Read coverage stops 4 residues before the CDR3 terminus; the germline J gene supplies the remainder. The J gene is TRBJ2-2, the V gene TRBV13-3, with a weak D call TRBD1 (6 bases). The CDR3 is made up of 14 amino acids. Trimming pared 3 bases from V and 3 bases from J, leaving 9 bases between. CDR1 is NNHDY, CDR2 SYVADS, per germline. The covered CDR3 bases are TGTGCCAGCAGTGGGGACATCCACACCGGG. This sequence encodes CASSGDIHTG. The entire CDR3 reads CASSGDIHTGQLYF.

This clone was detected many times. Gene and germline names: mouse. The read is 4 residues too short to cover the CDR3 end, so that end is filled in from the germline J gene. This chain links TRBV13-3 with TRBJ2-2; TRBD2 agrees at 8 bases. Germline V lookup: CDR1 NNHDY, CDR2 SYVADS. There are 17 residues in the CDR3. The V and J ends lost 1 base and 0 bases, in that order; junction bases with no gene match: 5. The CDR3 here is CASSDIGWGANTGQLYF. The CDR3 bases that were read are TGTGCCAGCAGTGATATTGGCTGGGGGGCAAACACCGGG.

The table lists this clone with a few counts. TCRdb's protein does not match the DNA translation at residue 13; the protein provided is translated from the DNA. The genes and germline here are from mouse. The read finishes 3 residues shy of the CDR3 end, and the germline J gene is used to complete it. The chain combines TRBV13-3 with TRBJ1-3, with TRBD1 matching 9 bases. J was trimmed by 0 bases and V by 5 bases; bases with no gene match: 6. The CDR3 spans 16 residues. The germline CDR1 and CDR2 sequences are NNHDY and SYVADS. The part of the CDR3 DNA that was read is TGTGCCAGCAGCACAGGGACAGGGAATTCTGGAAATACG. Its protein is CASSTGTGNSGNT. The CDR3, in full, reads CASSTGTGNSGNTLYF.

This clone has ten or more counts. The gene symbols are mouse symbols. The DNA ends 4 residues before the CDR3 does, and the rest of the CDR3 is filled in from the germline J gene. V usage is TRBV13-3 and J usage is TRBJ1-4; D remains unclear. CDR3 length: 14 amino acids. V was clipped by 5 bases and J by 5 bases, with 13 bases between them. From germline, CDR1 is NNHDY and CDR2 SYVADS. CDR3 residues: CASSDFSSNERLFF. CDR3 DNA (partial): TGTGCCAGCAGCGACTTTTCCTCTAACGAA.

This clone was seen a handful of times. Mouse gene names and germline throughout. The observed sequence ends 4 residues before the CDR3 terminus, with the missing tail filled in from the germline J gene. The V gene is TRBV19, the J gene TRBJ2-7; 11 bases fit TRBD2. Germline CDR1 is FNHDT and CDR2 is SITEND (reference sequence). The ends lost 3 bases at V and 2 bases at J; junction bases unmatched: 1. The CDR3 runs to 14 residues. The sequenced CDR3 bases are TGTGCCAGCAGTACGGACTGGGGGGCCTAT. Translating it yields CASSTDWGAY. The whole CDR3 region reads CASSTDWGAYEQYF.

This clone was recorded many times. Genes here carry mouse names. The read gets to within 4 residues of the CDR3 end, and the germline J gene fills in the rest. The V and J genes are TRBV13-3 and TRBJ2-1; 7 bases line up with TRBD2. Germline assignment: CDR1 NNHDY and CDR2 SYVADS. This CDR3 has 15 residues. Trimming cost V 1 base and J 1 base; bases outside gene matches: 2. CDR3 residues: CASSDFWGNYAEQFF. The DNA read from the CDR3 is TGTGCCAGCAGTGATTTCTGGGGGAACTATGCT.

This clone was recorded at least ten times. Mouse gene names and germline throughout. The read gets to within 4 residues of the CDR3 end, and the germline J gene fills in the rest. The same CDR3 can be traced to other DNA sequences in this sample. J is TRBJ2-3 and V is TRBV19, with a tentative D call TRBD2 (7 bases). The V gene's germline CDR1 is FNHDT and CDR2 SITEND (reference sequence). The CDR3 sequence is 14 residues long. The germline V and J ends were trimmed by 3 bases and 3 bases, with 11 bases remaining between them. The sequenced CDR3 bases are TGTGCCAGCAGTAGGGGGGCCAGGGCAGAA. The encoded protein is CASSRGARAE. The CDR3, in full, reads CASSRGARAETLYF.

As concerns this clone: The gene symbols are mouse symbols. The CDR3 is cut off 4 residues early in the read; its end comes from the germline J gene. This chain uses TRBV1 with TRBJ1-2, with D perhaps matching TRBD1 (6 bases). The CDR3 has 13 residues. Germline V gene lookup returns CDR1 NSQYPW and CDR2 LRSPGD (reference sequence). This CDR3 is CTCRLGGRDDYTF. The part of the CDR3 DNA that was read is TGCACCTGCAGGCTGGGGGGGCGCGAC.

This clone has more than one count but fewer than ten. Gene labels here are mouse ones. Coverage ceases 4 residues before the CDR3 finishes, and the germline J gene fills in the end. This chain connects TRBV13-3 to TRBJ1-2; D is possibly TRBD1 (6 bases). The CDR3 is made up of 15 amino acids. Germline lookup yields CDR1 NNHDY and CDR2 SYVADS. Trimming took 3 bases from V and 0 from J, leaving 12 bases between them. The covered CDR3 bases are TGTGCCAGCAGTGGGGCCGGGACACCAAACTCC. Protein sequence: CASSGAGTPNS. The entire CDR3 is CASSGAGTPNSDYTF.

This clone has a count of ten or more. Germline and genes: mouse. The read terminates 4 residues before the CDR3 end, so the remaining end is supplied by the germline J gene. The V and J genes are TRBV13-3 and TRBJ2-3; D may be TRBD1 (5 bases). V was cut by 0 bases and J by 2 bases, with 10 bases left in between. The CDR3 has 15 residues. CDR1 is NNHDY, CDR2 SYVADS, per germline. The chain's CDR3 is CASSDAGRDAETLYF. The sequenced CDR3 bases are TGTGCCAGCAGTGATGCAGGGAGGGATGCAGAA.

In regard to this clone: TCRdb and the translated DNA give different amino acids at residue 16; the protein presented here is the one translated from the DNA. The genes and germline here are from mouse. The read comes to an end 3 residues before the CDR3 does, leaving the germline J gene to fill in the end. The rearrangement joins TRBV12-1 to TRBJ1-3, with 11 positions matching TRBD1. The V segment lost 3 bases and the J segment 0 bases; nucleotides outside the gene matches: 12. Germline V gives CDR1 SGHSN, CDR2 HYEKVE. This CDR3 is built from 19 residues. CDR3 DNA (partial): TGTGCCAGCTCTACATCCGGGACAGGGGGACTCAATTCTGGAAATACG. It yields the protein CASSTSGTGGLNSGNT. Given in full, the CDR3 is CASSTSGTGGLNSGNTLYF.

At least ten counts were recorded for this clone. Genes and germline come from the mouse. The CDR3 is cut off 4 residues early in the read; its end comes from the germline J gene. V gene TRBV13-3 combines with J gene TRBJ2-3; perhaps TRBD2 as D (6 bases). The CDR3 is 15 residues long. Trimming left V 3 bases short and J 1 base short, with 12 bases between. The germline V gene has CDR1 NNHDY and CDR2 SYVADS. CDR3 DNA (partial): TGTGCCAGCAGTGTGATGGGGGAGGGTGCAGAA. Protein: CASSVMGEGAE. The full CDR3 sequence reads CASSVMGEGAETLYF.

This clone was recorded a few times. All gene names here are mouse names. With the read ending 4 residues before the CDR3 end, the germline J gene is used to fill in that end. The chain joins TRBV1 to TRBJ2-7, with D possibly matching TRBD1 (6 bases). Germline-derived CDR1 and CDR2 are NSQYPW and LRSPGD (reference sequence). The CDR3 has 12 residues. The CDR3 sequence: CTCRSGQYEQYF. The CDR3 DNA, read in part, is TGCACCTGCAGGTCGGGACAATAT. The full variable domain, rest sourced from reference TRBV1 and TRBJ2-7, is VTLLEQNPRWRLVPRGQAVNLRCILKNSQYPWMSWYQQDLQKQLQWLFTLRSPGDKEVKSLPGADYLATRVTDTELRLQVANMSQGRTLYCTCRSGQYEQYFGPGTRLTVL.

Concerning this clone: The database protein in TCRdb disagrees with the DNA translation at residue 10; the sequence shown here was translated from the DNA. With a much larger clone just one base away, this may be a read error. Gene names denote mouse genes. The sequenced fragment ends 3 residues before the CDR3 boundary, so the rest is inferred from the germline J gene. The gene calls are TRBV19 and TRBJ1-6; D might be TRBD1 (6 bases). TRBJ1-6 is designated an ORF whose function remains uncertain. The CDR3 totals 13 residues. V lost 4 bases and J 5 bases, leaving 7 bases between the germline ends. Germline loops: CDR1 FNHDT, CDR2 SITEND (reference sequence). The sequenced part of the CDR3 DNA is TGTGCCAGCAGTGGACAGCATAATTCGCCC. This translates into CASSGQHNSP. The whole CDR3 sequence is CASSGQHNSPLYF.

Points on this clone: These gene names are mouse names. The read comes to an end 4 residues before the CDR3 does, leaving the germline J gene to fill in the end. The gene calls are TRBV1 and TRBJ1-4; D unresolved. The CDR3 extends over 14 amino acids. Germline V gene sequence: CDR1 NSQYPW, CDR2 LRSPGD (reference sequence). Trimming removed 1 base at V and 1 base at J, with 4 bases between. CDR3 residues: CTCSAVNSNERLFF. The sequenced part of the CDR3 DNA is TGCACCTGCAGTGCAGTCAATTCCAACGAA.

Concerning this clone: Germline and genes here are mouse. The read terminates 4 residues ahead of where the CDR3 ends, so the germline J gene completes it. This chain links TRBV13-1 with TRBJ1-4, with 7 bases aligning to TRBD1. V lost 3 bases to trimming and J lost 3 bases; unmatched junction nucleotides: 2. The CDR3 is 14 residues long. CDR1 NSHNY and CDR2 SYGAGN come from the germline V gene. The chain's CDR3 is CASSGQGANERLFF. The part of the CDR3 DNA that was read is TGTGCCAGCAGTGGGCAGGGGGCCAACGAA. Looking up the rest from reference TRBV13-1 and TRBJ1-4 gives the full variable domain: EAAVTQSPRNKVTVTGGNVTLSCRQTNSHNYMYWYRQDTGHGLRLIHYSYGAGNLRIGDVPDGYKATRTTQEDFFLLLELASPSQTSLYFCASSGQGANERLFFGHGTKLSVL.